This TCR beta chain was profiled in a study of monozygotic twins with inflammatory bowel disease. Concerning this clonotype: Its matching antigen is unknown.

Germline CDR1 DFQATT, CDR2 SNEGSKA (reference sequence). The CDR3 length is 16 residues. The study, taken as a whole, reports: For IBD, no single strong associated signal or clonotype was supported. Twin pairs that were concordant did not differ from discordant pairs in repertoire similarity, possibly from limited power.

Every TCR library used approximately 3.5 ug of total RNA. TCRdb reanalyzed the 5' RACE reads, giving one entry per CDR3 protein sequence and no DNA. The specimen's table records 350,000 to 500,000 distinct CDR3 sequences. V gene TRBV20-1 combines with J gene TRBJ1-6; without DNA, the TCRdb call of TRBD1 cannot be checked. The sample was blood. This sequence was found in a human donor with ulcerative colitis or Crohn's disease, or a healthy co-twin of an affected twin (not recorded which). The CDR3: CSASTSPGQLNSPLHF.